This T cell receptor (beta chain) originates from a study of blood T cell repertoires in COVID-19. Here immunoSEQ multiplex PCR was the method, and the copy in TCRdb shows in-frame clones only, minus some. The sample includes 120,000 or so clones, roughly 87% of them seen just once. The V end was cut by 3 bases, the J end by 2 bases, with 8 bases between. Germline-derived CDR1 and CDR2 are SGHNT and YYREEE (reference sequence). This CDR3 comprises 13 residues. This TCR was recovered from an elderly man with active or convalescent COVID-19. The sequenced material came from peripheral blood. The chain links TRBV5-4 to TRBJ2-5; tentative D call: TRBD2 (5 bases). The CDR3 is CASSSDWQETQYF. Here the CDR3 DNA reads TGTGCCAGCAGCTCGGACTGGCAAGAGACCCAGTACTTC.